Listed below are T cell receptor beta chains from one sample, sequenced in a study of cytomegalovirus exposure and HLA in healthy donors. Profiled with immunoSEQ multiplex PCR; TCRdb holds only in-frame clones, not every one. The sample shows over 150,000 clones, around 74% of them seen only once. The sequenced sample was PBMCs. The origin of the receptors is a man younger than 35 in good health and CMV-seronegative. CDR3s include the opening cysteine and the closing phenylalanine or tryptophan. The D gene is left open where the match is weak. Clone size is shown for a subset of rows, as once, few, many or a class of expanded clone.

NA TRBJ1-1 NA TRBV19 CATKHRRGPNTEAFF TGTGCCACGAAGCATCGCAGGGGACCGAACACTGAAGCTTTCTTT
TRBD1 TRBJ1-1 once TRBV5-1 CASSPRPDREAFF TGCGCCAGCAGCCCCCGCCCGGACAGGGAAGCTTTCTTT
NA TRBJ2-1 NA TRBV19 CASSRSGSSYNEQFF TGTGCCAGTAGTCGAAGCGGAAGCTCCTACAATGAGCAGTTCTTC
NA TRBJ2-5 NA TRBV2 CASKGRAQETQYF TGTGCCAGCAAAGGCAGAGCGCAAGAGACCCAGTACTTC
TRBD2 TRBJ2-5 NA TRBV9 CASSLGLAGGGQETQYF TGTGCCAGCAGCCTCGGACTAGCGGGAGGGGGGCAAGAGACCCAGTACTTC
TRBD1 TRBJ2-7 few TRBV7-9 CASSLTPNRGPAYEQYF TGTGCCAGCAGCTTGACACCGAACAGGGGGCCCGCCTACGAGCAGTACTTC
NA TRBJ1-5 NA TRBV5-1 CASSLEGRGSQPQHF TGCGCCAGCAGCTTGGAGGGGAGGGGCAGCCAGCCCCAGCATTTT
TRBD1 TRBJ2-7 NA TRBV19 CASSSGTGRLEQYF TGTGCCAGTAGTTCCGGGACAGGGAGGCTCGAGCAGTACTTC
NA TRBJ2-7 NA TRBV29-1 CSVQGRGQSSYEQYF TGCAGCGTCCAAGGGCGGGGACAGAGCTCCTACGAGCAGTACTTC
TRBD1 TRBJ1-1 NA TRBV29-1 CSVGRQGWAEAFF TGCAGCGTTGGTCGACAGGGATGGGCTGAAGCTTTCTTT
TRBD2 TRBJ2-1 NA TRBV2 CASSAGGRGGESNEQFF TGTGCCAGCAGTGCGGGGGGGAGGGGGGGCGAGTCCAATGAGCAGTTCTTC
TRBD2 TRBJ2-7 NA TRBV6-1 CASSEREMYEQYF TGTGCCAGCAGTGAGCGGGAGATGTACGAGCAGTACTTC
TRBD1 TRBJ1-5 once TRBV28 CASSPLRTGGQPQHF TGTGCCAGCAGTCCCCTCCGGACAGGTGGTCAGCCCCAGCATTTT
TRBD1 TRBJ2-2 NA TRBV14 CASSPRTGTGELFF TGTGCCAGCAGCCCAAGGACAGGGACCGGGGAGCTGTTTTTT
TRBD1 TRBJ1-4 few TRBV11-2 CASSTYRGRGEKLFF TGTGCCAGCAGCACTTACAGGGGGCGCGGTGAAAAACTGTTTTTT
NA TRBJ1-1 NA TRBV28 CASTSGQGMNTEAFF TGTGCCAGCACCTCGGGGCAGGGGATGAACACTGAAGCTTTCTTT
NA TRBJ1-2 NA TRBV4-1 CASSQDRYNYGYTF TGCGCCAGCAGCCAAGACAGGTATAACTATGGCTACACCTTC
NA TRBJ1-1 few TRBV27 CATAPGSNTEAFF TGTGCCACCGCGCCAGGGTCGAACACTGAAGCTTTCTTT
TRBD2 TRBJ2-2 NA TRBV5-1 CASSLSGREITGELFF TGCGCCAGCAGCCTTAGCGGGCGAGAAATCACCGGGGAGCTGTTTTTT
TRBD1 TRBJ1-1 few TRBV19 CASSSDRVNTEAFF TGTGCCAGTAGCTCCGACAGGGTAAACACTGAAGCTTTCTTT
TRBD1 TRBJ1-1 NA TRBV7-7 CASSFKETGDTEAFF TGTGCCAGCAGCTTCAAGGAGACAGGGGACACTGAAGCTTTCTTT
TRBD2 TRBJ2-5 NA TRBV14 CASSVGEGETQYF TGTGCCAGCAGCGTGGGGGAGGGAGAGACCCAGTACTTC
NA TRBJ1-3 NA TRBV6-6 CASRWEAHSGNTIYF TGTGCCAGCCGATGGGAGGCTCACTCTGGAAACACCATATATTTT
NA TRBJ1-4 NA TRBV7-9 CSSSSTATANEKLFF TGTTCCAGCAGCTCGACAGCGACGGCTAATGAAAAACTGTTTTTT
NA TRBJ2-2 NA TRBV5-6 CASSLAGVTGELFF TGTGCCAGCAGCTTGGCAGGGGTCACCGGGGAGCTGTTTTTT
NA TRBJ1-2 NA TRBV4-3 CASSQDRAGEYGYTF TGCGCCAGCAGCCAAGATAGAGCAGGGGAATATGGCTACACCTTC
TRBD1 TRBJ2-3 NA TRBV5-1 CASSDRGASTDTQYF TGCGCCAGCAGCGACAGGGGGGCCAGCACAGATACGCAGTATTTT
NA TRBJ2-7 NA TRBV7-9 CASSPSGARYEQYF TGTGCCAGCAGTCCCTCGGGAGCTCGCTACGAGCAGTACTTC
TRBD2 TRBJ2-3 NA TRBV9 CASSEAGREATDTQYF TGTGCCAGCAGCGAGGCGGGGCGGGAGGCGACAGATACGCAGTATTTT
NA TRBJ1-2 NA TRBV12-2 CASRLATRTGSGYTF TGTGCAAGTCGCTTAGCTACCAGGACAGGGTCTGGCTACACCTTC
NA TRBJ2-5 few TRBV4-3 CASSQDTSDTNLRETQYF TGCGCCAGCAGCCAAGATACCTCGGACACCAACTTGAGGGAGACCCAGTACTTC
NA TRBJ1-2 NA TRBV5-6 CASSLRAGNHPNYGYTF TGTGCCAGCAGCTTGCGGGCAGGGAATCACCCTAACTATGGCTACACCTTC
NA TRBJ1-2 NA TRBV11-3 CASSLSFGRRGYTF TGTGCCAGCAGCTTAAGCTTTGGCCGGCGGGGCTACACCTTC
NA TRBJ2-1 NA TRBV10-2 CASLLAHYNEQFF TGCGCCAGCCTGCTAGCCCATTACAATGAGCAGTTCTTC
TRBD2 TRBJ2-3 NA TRBV5-4 CASSLAGGTYDTQYF TGTGCCAGCAGCTTGGCGGGAGGGACCTACGATACGCAGTATTTT
NA TRBJ2-7 NA TRBV19 CASSSEGLPSEQYF TGTGCCAGTAGTTCAGAGGGCCTACCCTCCGAGCAGTACTTC
TRBD1 TRBJ1-1 NA TRBV7-2 CASSLTGTGTGAFF TGTGCCAGCAGCTTGACCGGGACAGGGACGGGAGCTTTCTTT
NA TRBJ2-2 NA TRBV10-2 CASRSVFGSSTGELFF TGCGCCAGCCGGTCCGTGTTCGGGAGTAGTACCGGGGAGCTGTTTTTT
TRBD1 TRBJ1-1 NA TRBV12-5 CASGAVEGARNTEAFF TGTGCTAGTGGTGCGGTCGAGGGGGCTAGGAACACTGAAGCTTTCTTT
NA TRBJ2-7 few TRBV25-1 CASSIRGYF TGTGCCAGCAGTATCCGAGGGTACTTC
TRBD1 TRBJ2-5 NA TRBV5-1 CASSLTRGHLGGGETQYF TGCGCCAGCAGCTTGACGAGGGGGCACTTAGGGGGCGGAGAGACCCAGTACTTC
TRBD2 TRBJ2-3 few TRBV5-1 CASSPIPGLAGVTDTQYF TGCGCCAGCAGCCCGATTCCCGGACTAGCGGGAGTCACAGATACGCAGTATTTT
TRBD1 TRBJ2-1 NA TRBV19 CASTSGTGSYNEQFF TGTGCCAGTACCTCCGGGACAGGGTCCTACAATGAGCAGTTCTTC
NA TRBJ1-1 NA TRBV11-2 CASSRTANTEAFF TGTGCCAGCAGTCGGACAGCGAACACTGAAGCTTTCTTT
TRBD2 TRBJ2-1 NA TRBV2 CASRGLAGYEQFF TGTGCCAGCAGAGGACTAGCGGGATATGAGCAGTTCTTC
TRBD2 TRBJ2-1 NA TRBV5-6 CASSLGSGRANEQFF TGTGCCAGCAGCTTAGGTAGCGGGAGGGCCAATGAGCAGTTCTTC
TRBD2 TRBJ2-6 NA TRBV7-6 CASSSWTGGKANVLTF TGTGCCAGCAGCTCCTGGACGGGGGGGAAGGCCAACGTCCTGACTTTC
TRBD1 TRBJ1-3 NA TRBV5-6 CASSGGQGGRNTIYF TGTGCCAGCAGCGGGGGACAGGGCGGGCGGAACACCATATATTTT
TRBD1 TRBJ2-5 NA TRBV9 CASSPEQGAWETQYF TGTGCCAGCAGCCCCGAACAGGGGGCTTGGGAGACCCAGTACTTC
TRBD2 TRBJ2-3 NA TRBV6-1 CASSEGGGLAADTQYF TGTGCCAGCAGTGAAGGGGGGGGACTAGCGGCGGATACGCAGTATTTT